The 10 T cell receptor beta chains below come from one sample, sequenced in a study of T cells in Graves' hyperthyroidism and ophthalmopathy. TCR beta CDR3 regions were amplified from RNA transcripts. Carried out on the TCR CDR3, a first-round RT-PCR used the HTBI primer set. MiXCR, run by TCRdb on the multiplex PCR reads, gives a single entry per CDR3 protein. Of more than 500,000 distinct CDR3 sequences in the sample, about 16% were seen once. Sequenced: blood. The receptors here all came from a young woman with Graves' ophthalmopathy.

This clonotype has ten or more counts. CDR3 sequence reads: CASSFGRDNEQFF. The CDR3 coding sequence is TGTGCCAGCAGTTTCGGCAGAGACAATGAGCAGTTCTTC. The rearrangement joins TRBV6-2 or TRBV6-3 to TRBJ2-1; D is undetermined. The germline V and J ends were trimmed by 4 bases and 5 bases, with 9 bases remaining between them. From germline, CDR1 is MNHEY and CDR2 SVGEGT. The CDR3 totals 13 residues.

V usage is TRBV7-2 and J usage is TRBJ2-1; 13 bases fit TRBD2. With V trimmed by 2 bases and J by 6 bases, 7 bases remained unmatched. CDR1 is SGHTA and CDR2 is FQGNSA in the germline V gene. The CDR3 has 17 residues. The CDR3 protein is CASSLLGGTSGINEQFF. CDR3 DNA sequence: TGTGCCAGCAGCTTATTAGGGGGGACTAGCGGGATCAATGAGCAGTTCTTC.

This clonotype was recorded at least ten times. The rearrangement joins TRBV30 to TRBJ2-1; no clear D gene. Trimming removed 0 bases at V and 8 bases at J, with 8 bases between. This CDR3 spans 12 amino acids. Germline V CDR1 and CDR2: GTSNPN, SVGIG (reference sequence). In nucleotides, the CDR3 is TGTGCCTGGAGTGTACGAGATGATGAGCAGTTCTTC. Translating it yields CAWSVRDDEQFF.

This clonotype was found many times. This chain uses TRBV4-2 with TRBJ2-1; tentative D call: TRBD1 (6 bases). Germline loops: CDR1 LGHNA, CDR2 YNFKEQ. V lost 1 base to trimming and J lost 6 bases, with 22 bases between them. CDR3 size: 18 residues. The DNA of the CDR3 is TGTGCCAGCAGCCAAGCCGTTTGGATTCCTCGAGGGGGCAATGAGCAGTTCTTC. Its translation: CASSQAVWIPRGGNEQFF.

This clonotype came up a few times. The J gene is TRBJ2-1, the V gene TRBV9; possibly TRBD1 or TRBD2 for D (6 bases each). V was trimmed by 7 bases and J by 12 bases, leaving 17 bases between them. The CDR3 consists of 12 residues. Germline values: CDR1 SGDLS, CDR2 YYNGEE. The CDR3 protein is CASPGEGEAQFF. The CDR3 DNA is TGTGCCAGCCCGGGTGAGGGGGAGGCGCAGTTCTTC.

This clonotype was detected only a few times. The DNA is omitted, as the CDR3 cannot be located on it reliably, and the CDR3 follows TCRdb's listing. The chain carries TRBV5-1 and TRBJ2-3; TRBD2, the table's D call, was not compared with the DNA. The CDR3 totals 14 residues, both ends included. CDR1 and CDR2 (germline): SGHRS, YFSETQ. This CDR3 reads CASSFGGGADTRYF.

This clonotype was counted between two and nine times. J is TRBJ2-2 and V is TRBV6-2 or TRBV6-3, with no clear D. Deletions cut 7 bases from V and 4 bases from J, with 19 bases between. The germline CDR1 and CDR2 sequences are MNHEY and SVGEGT. This CDR3 has 16 residues. The chain's CDR3 is CASISVTFGLTGELFF. The CDR3 DNA reads as TGTGCCAGCATAAGTGTAACTTTTGGGCTCACCGGGGAGCTGTTTTTT.

This clonotype was seen a few times. The chain links TRBV5-5 to TRBJ2-3, with 7 bases identical to TRBD1. The CDR3 totals 16 residues. CDR1 SGHKS and CDR2 YYEKEE come from the germline V gene (reference sequence). With V trimmed by 0 bases and J by 0 bases, 4 bases remained unmatched. The CDR3 protein is CASSLATGISTDTQYF. The CDR3 nucleotides read TGTGCCAGCAGCTTGGCGACAGGGATTAGCACAGATACGCAGTATTTT.

This clonotype showed up just a few times. The CDR3 loop is CASNRAAGELFF. The DNA for the CDR3 is TGTGCCAGTAACAGGGCTGCCGGGGAGCTGTTTTTT. The J gene is TRBJ2-2, the V gene TRBV2; a possible D gene is TRBD1 (6 bases). Trimming left V 9 bases short and J 6 bases short, with 11 bases between. CDR3 size: 12 residues. Germline V lookup: CDR1 SNHLY, CDR2 FYNNEI.

Many counts were recorded for this clonotype. The V and J genes are TRBV3-1 and TRBJ2-5, with 10 bases identical to TRBD2. This CDR3 is built from 15 residues. Germline V CDR1 and CDR2: LGHDT, YNNKEL (reference sequence). The V segment lost 4 bases and the J segment 4 bases; nucleotides outside the gene matches: 6. The CDR3 DNA is TGTGCCAGCAGCCCAGCGGGAGGGGGAGGAGAGACCCAGTACTTC. Translated: CASSPAGGGGETQYF.